The rows below give T cell receptor beta chains drawn from one sample of a study of CD8 T cells in ankylosing spondylitis. Each CDR3 protein is one row after TCRdb ran MiXCR on the 5' RACE reads. This table holds roughly 230,000 distinct CDR3 sequences, over 15% found once. Sequencing was carried out using blood, either unsorted or a sorted T cell fraction (not recorded which). Every receptor here comes from a male donor with ankylosing spondylitis or in good health (not recorded which). CDR3s include the opening cysteine and the closing phenylalanine or tryptophan. D genes are given only for firm matches. Some rows mark clone size as missing; the rest say once, few, many or name a class of expanded clone.

j_gene: TRBJ2-1; d_gene: TRBD2; abundance: -; v_gene: TRBV5-6; CDR3aa: CASRGGERGNNEQFF; CDR3nt: TGTGCCAGCAGAGGGGGGGAGCGGGGGAACAATGAGCAGTTCTTC
j_gene: TRBJ2-1; d_gene: TRBD2; abundance: many; v_gene: TRBV7-2; CDR3aa: CASIRPGLGGYEQFF; CDR3nt: TGTGCCAGCATCCGACCGGGACTAGGAGGGTATGAGCAGTTCTTC
j_gene: TRBJ2-5; d_gene: -; abundance: -; v_gene: TRBV5-6; CDR3aa: CASSLAWAGSPQETQYF; CDR3nt: TGTGCCAGCAGCTTGGCCTGGGCAGGGAGCCCCCAAGAGACCCAGTACTTC
j_gene: TRBJ2-7; d_gene: -; abundance: few; v_gene: TRBV29-1; CDR3aa: CSVVGRDNSYEQYF; CDR3nt: TGCAGCGTGGTGGGCCGGGACAACTCCTACGAGCAGTACTTC
j_gene: TRBJ2-6; d_gene: -; abundance: -; v_gene: TRBV27; CDR3aa: CASNPPGGIGSGANVLTF; CDR3nt: TGTGCCAGCAATCCACCAGGGGGGATAGGATCTGGGGCCAACGTCCTGACTTTC
j_gene: TRBJ2-7; d_gene: -; abundance: many; v_gene: TRBV20-1; CDR3aa: CSARPEDYEQYF; CDR3nt: TGCAGTGCGAGACCTGAGGACTACGAGCAGTACTTC
j_gene: TRBJ2-7; d_gene: -; abundance: -; v_gene: TRBV7-9; CDR3aa: CASTSLTDEQYF; CDR3nt: TGTGCCAGCACCTCCCTGACGGACGAGCAGTACTTC
j_gene: TRBJ2-1; d_gene: TRBD2; abundance: -; v_gene: TRBV20-1; CDR3aa: CSAPGLAGGEGYYEQFF; CDR3nt: TGCAGTGCTCCAGGACTAGCGGGAGGTGAAGGTTACTATGAGCAGTTCTTC
j_gene: TRBJ2-7; d_gene: TRBD1; abundance: -; v_gene: TRBV5-1; CDR3aa: CASSLAQGSPYEQYF; CDR3nt: TGCGCCAGCAGCTTGGCACAGGGGTCACCCTACGAGCAGTACTTC
j_gene: TRBJ2-3; d_gene: TRBD2; abundance: many; v_gene: TRBV10-3; CDR3aa: CAISDKRELGTDTQYF; CDR3nt: TGTGCCATCAGTGACAAGCGGGAGTTGGGCACAGATACGCAGTATTTT
j_gene: TRBJ2-5; d_gene: -; abundance: few; v_gene: TRBV6-2/TRBV6-3; CDR3aa: CASSLRGPDGGGETQYF; CDR3nt: TGTGCCAGCAGCCTACGCGGACCCGACGGGGGTGGGGAGACCCAGTACTTC
j_gene: TRBJ2-7; d_gene: TRBD1; abundance: many; v_gene: TRBV2; CDR3aa: CASSELFGTVRSYEQYF; CDR3nt: TGTGCCAGCAGTGAATTATTTGGGACAGTACGCTCCTACGAGCAGTACTTC
j_gene: TRBJ2-7; d_gene: TRBD2; abundance: -; v_gene: TRBV7-3; CDR3aa: CASSKQSGTTYEQYF; CDR3nt: TGTGCCAGCAGTAAGCAGTCCGGGACTACCTACGAGCAGTACTTC